Sequencing of this TCR beta chain was carried out in a study of OX40 agonist ivuxolimab in advanced cancers. A remark on this clone: The antigen is undetermined.

Sequencing used immunoSEQ multiplex PCR; TCRdb keeps in-frame clones, though not all of them. The data show tens of thousands of clones, with 88% seen just once and less than 0.85% held by the top ten. Points from the study as a whole: At 0.1 to 3.0 mg/kg and by week 6, clonal expansion occurred in CD4+ and CD8+ blood T cells.

The ends were cut back, 1 base at V and 9 bases at J, with 18 bases in the middle. Germline assignment: CDR1 SNHLY and CDR2 FYNNEI. This CDR3 region has 15 residues. The gene calls are TRBV2 and TRBJ2-5, with no clear D. The TCR originated in an adult with an advanced solid tumor such as melanoma, head and neck, liver or kidney cancer. The sequences come from CD4+ or CD8+ T cells sorted from blood, collected in a trial of the OX40 agonist ivuxolimab. CDR3 loop: CASSEDVGRALAQYF. The CDR3, as DNA: TGTGCCAGCAGTGAAGATGTAGGCCGGGCGTTAGCCCAGTACTTC. The variable domain in full, with the rest retrieved from reference TRBV2 and TRBJ2-5, is EPEVTQTPSHQVTQMGQEVILRCVPISNHLYFYWYRQILGQKVEFLVSFYNNEISEKSEIFDDQFSVERPDGSNFTLKIRSTKLEDSAMYFCASSEDVGRALAQYFGPGTRLLVL.